This TCR beta chain derives from a study of blood T cell repertoires in COVID-19. Looking at the study overall: The samples span acute and convalescent COVID-19 from the United States, Italy and Spain. PBMCs, B-cell-depleted T cells, or T cells provided the cDNA or gDNA that made up the material.

Per the germline V gene, CDR1 is LNHDA and CDR2 is SQIVND (reference sequence). The CDR3 loop spans 14 amino acids. V dropped 4 bases and J dropped 6; count of bases not matched to a gene: 8. As originally analysed: Estimates of nucleated cell counts were drawn from the amplification of reference gene primers. Generated by immunoSEQ multiplex PCR, the TCRdb table keeps only in-frame clones and is missing some. V, J and clone size reflect that table, while D and trimming were determined from the DNA. The sample gives about 220,000 clones, 60% to 85% of which show up once; around 7.3% is in the top ten.

The chain carries TRBV19 and TRBJ2-5, with 7 bases matching TRBD1. The source material was peripheral blood. The TCR comes from a woman between 65 and 79 years old with acute or convalescent COVID-19. Here the CDR3 DNA reads TGTGCCAGTAGTAAAGAACAGGGGATGAAGACCCAGTACTTC. This encodes CASSKEQGMKTQYF.